Below are 20 T cell receptor beta chains sequenced from a single sample in a study of T cells after yellow fever vaccination (dated by TCRdb to between 2017 and 2020). What the treatment or condition label conveys for this sample: live attenuated yellow fever vaccine strain. The library relied on 5' RACE. The sequencing machine was an Illumina HiSeq 2500. In TCRdb, the public reads were trimmed at Q25 with fastp and aligned with MiXCR, with productive beta chains retained. Identical CDR3 proteins give one entry, which carries the most common genes and DNA. The table for this sample lists roughly 62,000 distinct CDR3 sequences; approximately 6.5% of them were counted only once. The ten largest make up roughly 40% of the sample. The sequences come from CD8+ T cells sorted from PBMCs, collected on the day of the first yellow fever vaccination. The receptors were sampled from a man aged 18 to 29 who received the YFV17D yellow fever vaccine.

The rearrangement uses TRBV20-1 and TRBJ1-4, with D perhaps matching TRBD1 (6 bases). Trimming took 5 bases from V and 4 from J, leaving 14 bases between them. Germline V gene sequence: CDR1 DFQATT, CDR2 SNEGSKA (reference sequence). The CDR3 is 14 residues long. CDR3 sequence: CSARRQVLNEKLFF. The CDR3 DNA is TGCAGTGCTCGCCGACAGGTTCTTAATGAAAAACTGTTTTTT.

This rearrangement joins TRBV11-2 to TRBJ1-2; 8 nucleotides agree with TRBD1. Trimming cost V 4 bases and J 4 bases; bases outside gene matches: 5. Germline-derived CDR1 and CDR2 are SGHAT and FQNNGV. The CDR3 loop spans 14 amino acids. For the CDR3, the DNA is TGTGCCAGCAGCTCCGGGACAGGCCTCTATGGCTACACCTTC. Its translation is CASSSGTGLYGYTF. Full variable domain (rest looked up from reference TRBV11-2 and TRBJ1-2): EAGVAQSPRYKIIEKRQSVAFWCNPISGHATLYWYQQILGQGPKLLIQFQNNGVVDDSQLPKDRFSAERLKGVDSTLKIQPAKLEDSAVYLCASSSGTGLYGYTFGSGTRLTVV.

This clonotype showed up just a few times. V and J are TRBV20-1 and TRBJ1-1; D is ambiguous. Trimming took off 6 bases at V and 3 bases at J, with 14 bases between the two ends. Germline CDR1 reads DFQATT; CDR2 reads SNEGSKA (reference sequence). This CDR3 has 13 amino acids. CDR3 DNA: TGCAGTGCCAATGAGGGATCCGACACTGAAGCTTTCTTT. It encodes CSANEGSDTEAFF.

This clonotype was seen repeatedly, ten times or more. The chain recombines TRBV15 with TRBJ1-2; 7 bases are a match to TRBD1. CDR3 length: 13 residues. Germline trimming cut 3 bases from V and 4 bases from J; bases unmatched to any gene: 2. In germline, CDR1 is LNHNV, CDR2 YYDKDF (reference sequence). The CDR3 DNA reads TGTGCCACCAGCAGGGGACAGACCTATGGCTACACCTTC. Encoded protein: CATSRGQTYGYTF.

The gene calls are TRBV4-2 and TRBJ1-5, with a possible D match to TRBD1 (6 bases). CDR3 length: 15 residues. Germline assignment: CDR1 LGHNA and CDR2 YNFKEQ. V lost 6 bases to trimming and J lost 0 bases, with 12 bases between them. The CDR3 protein is CASSTGTNSNQPQHF. CDR3 bases: TGTGCCAGCAGTACCGGGACAAATAGCAATCAGCCCCAGCATTTT.

This clonotype showed up many times. In nucleotides, the CDR3 is TGTGCCAGCAGTACAGGAGGCTACGAGCAGTACGTC. Translating it yields CASSTGGYEQYV. The chain couples TRBV6-6 to TRBJ2-7, with D tentatively TRBD1 or TRBD2 (5 bases each). Germline V gene lookup returns CDR1 MNHNY and CDR2 SVGAGI (reference sequence). Trimming took 5 bases from V and 3 from J, leaving 8 bases between them. The CDR3 has 12 residues.

There are many counts of this clonotype. V and J are TRBV14 and TRBJ2-7, with D perhaps TRBD1 or TRBD2 (5 bases each). Trimming shortened V by 0 bases and J by 2 bases, and 11 bases separated the two germline ends. Germline V gives CDR1 SGHDN, CDR2 FVKESK. The CDR3 sequence is 15 residues long. This CDR3 is CASSQDWGSPYEQYF. The CDR3, as DNA: TGTGCCAGCAGCCAAGACTGGGGGTCCCCCTACGAGCAGTACTTC.

This clonotype was counted many times. CDR3 residues: CASSITGNTEAFF. CDR3 nucleotides: TGTGCCAGCAGTATTACAGGGAACACTGAAGCTTTCTTT. The chain employs TRBV9 and TRBJ1-1; weak D call: TRBD1 (5 bases). The germline CDR1 and CDR2 sequences are SGDLS and YYNGEE. There are 13 residues in the CDR3. V was trimmed by 5 bases and J by 1 base, leaving 9 bases between them.

In its sample, this clonotype was seen a few times. This sequence joins TRBV4-3 and TRBJ2-5; 9 bases map to TRBD1. The trim removed 0 bases at V and 3 bases at J, leaving 8 bases unmatched. This CDR3 contains 17 residues. Germline lookup yields CDR1 LGHNA and CDR2 YSLEER. DNA for the CDR3: TGCGCCAGCAGCCAAGATCTTCACAGGGGGCTCGAAGAGACCCAGTACTTC. It codes for CASSQDLHRGLEETQYF.

The chain employs TRBV20-1 and TRBJ1-2; 12 bases align to TRBD1. Germline CDR1 reads DFQATT; CDR2 reads SNEGSKA (reference sequence). V lost 0 bases and J lost 7; bases outside the gene matches: 6. The CDR3 totals 15 residues. The CDR3 coding sequence is TGCAGTGCTAGAGATCGGGGACAGGGGGCCCGTGGCTACACCTTC. Translated: CSARDRGQGARGYTF.

This clonotype showed up just a few times. The chain carries TRBV7-6 and TRBJ2-7; weak D call: TRBD2 (5 bases). The V gene lost 0 bases and the J gene lost 6 bases, with 9 bases spanning the gap. From germline, CDR1 is SGHVS and CDR2 FNYEAQ. This CDR3 is built from 13 residues. The CDR3 region is CASSLATGSEQYV. As DNA, the CDR3 is TGTGCCAGCAGCTTAGCGACGGGGAGCGAGCAGTACGTC.

This clonotype was detected only a few times. The rearrangement joins TRBV9 to TRBJ2-7; tentative D call: TRBD1 (6 bases). V lost 4 bases, J lost 2 bases, and 13 bases lay in between. Per germline, CDR1 SGDLS and CDR2 YYNGEE. There are 14 residues in the CDR3. As DNA, the CDR3 is TGTGCCAGCAGCCCTGAGGGGGAACCCTACGAGCAGTACGTC. Protein product: CASSPEGEPYEQYV.

This clonotype was counted ten times or more. The genes are TRBV28 and TRBJ2-5; D is unclear. This CDR3 is built from 15 residues. Deletions cut 3 bases from V and 4 bases from J, with 15 bases between. Per germline, CDR1 MDHEN and CDR2 SYDVKM. CDR3: CASSFWAEPGETQYF. The CDR3 DNA is TGTGCCAGCAGTTTCTGGGCTGAACCTGGAGAGACCCAGTACTTC.

This clonotype was counted between two and nine times. The rearrangement uses TRBV5-1 and TRBJ1-4; a possible D gene is TRBD1 (6 bases). This CDR3 is built from 14 residues. The V gene's germline CDR1 is SGHRS and CDR2 YFSETQ. V dropped 3 bases and J dropped 8 bases, with 14 bases sitting between them. The CDR3 bases are TGCGCCAGCAGCTGGGGGGGGGCTCAGGAAAAACTGTTTTTT. Translated: CASSWGGAQEKLFF. The entire variable domain, with the rest obtained from reference TRBV5-1 and TRBJ1-4, is as follows: KAGVTQTPRYLIKTRGQQVTLSCSPISGHRSVSWYQQTPGQGLQFLFEYFSETQRNKGNFPGRFSGRQFSNSRSEMNVSTLELGDSALYLCASSWGGAQEKLFFGSGTQLSVL.

This clonotype was detected a few times. This chain connects TRBV24-1 to TRBJ2-1, with D perhaps TRBD1 or TRBD2 (5 bases each). Trimming removed 5 bases at V and 1 base at J, with 8 bases between. Germline CDR1 is KGHDR and CDR2 is SFDVKD. This CDR3 has 14 residues. The CDR3 DNA reads as TGTGCCACCAGTGTGGGGGATTCCTACAATGAGCAGTTCTTC. Translating it yields CATSVGDSYNEQFF.

This clonotype was counted at least ten times. The chain recombines TRBV3-1 with TRBJ2-3, with 7 positions matching TRBD2. The CDR3 runs 17 residues. CDR1 is LGHDT, CDR2 YNNKEL, per germline (reference sequence). V dropped 4 bases and J dropped 2; count of bases not matched to a gene: 12. This CDR3 reads CASSPGLSPAYTDTQYF. CDR3 in DNA: TGTGCCAGCAGCCCGGGACTATCCCCTGCCTACACAGATACGCAGTATTTT.

This clonotype was seen at least ten times. The V gene is TRBV5-6, the J gene TRBJ2-2, with a possible D match to TRBD1 (5 bases). Germline V CDR1 and CDR2: SGHDT, YYEEEE. Trimming pared 4 bases from V and 0 bases from J, leaving 13 bases between. This CDR3 region has 16 residues. The CDR3 reads CASSLTEPANTGELFF. The CDR3 coding sequence is TGTGCCAGCAGCCTGACAGAGCCCGCGAACACCGGGGAGCTGTTTTTT.

The chain recombines TRBV6-5 with TRBJ2-5, with D possibly matching TRBD2 (5 bases). V lost 1 base to trimming and J lost 3 bases, with 9 bases between them. Germline lookup yields CDR1 MNHEY and CDR2 SVGAGI. The CDR3 has 14 amino acids. The CDR3 reads CASSYWLAEETQYF. The DNA of the CDR3 is TGTGCCAGCAGTTACTGGCTAGCCGAAGAGACCCAGTACTTC.

For this clonotype: This could be a read error, since a much larger clone is one nucleotide away. The rearrangement links TRBV7-3 to TRBJ2-5, with a tentative D call TRBD1 (5 bases). The germline CDR1 and CDR2 sequences are SGHTA and FQGTGA. CDR3 length equals 14 residues. V was pared by 6 bases and J by 5 bases, with 16 bases between. In nucleotides, the CDR3 is TGTGCCAGCAGTGAAAGGGGTGGCCATGAGACCCAGTACTTC. Amino acids: CASSERGGHETQYF.

V and J are TRBV19 and TRBJ1-1; 7 bases agree with TRBD1. This CDR3 contains 14 residues. V gave up 3 bases and J gave up 5 bases; unmatched junction bases: 6. Looked up from germline, CDR1 is LNHDA and CDR2 is SQIVND (reference sequence). CDR3 nucleotides: TGTGCCAGTAGTATTCAGGGGGGGACGACTGAAGCTTTCTTT. This sequence encodes CASSIQGGTTEAFF.